This T cell receptor beta chain was recovered during a study of patients and donors after allogeneic stem cell transplantation. TCRdb re-analysed the RT-PCR reads in MiXCR, keeping a single row per CDR3 protein. The sample has about a million distinct CDR3 sequences; about a sixth are singletons. CDR1 and CDR2 (germline): SQVTM, ANQGSEA. CDR3 size: 15 residues. The trim removed 5 bases at V and 4 bases at J, leaving 10 bases unmatched. This TCR was sampled from a human donor who was either an allogeneic HSCT recipient or a stem cell or donor lymphocyte infusion donor (not recorded which). It is not recorded whose cells these are; they may come from a transplant donor. The V gene is TRBV29-1, the J gene TRBJ1-1; 10 nucleotides align to TRBD1. Sequencing was carried out using blood, either unsorted or a sorted T cell fraction (not recorded which). CDR3 region: CSVTPKRTGGTEAFF. CDR3 DNA: TGCAGCGTTACCCCTAAACGGACAGGGGGCACTGAAGCTTTCTTT.